Each of the 6 T cell receptor beta chains below was sequenced from the same sample in a study of spatial heterogeneity in lung cancer. Study-wide results and caveats: Counts of expanded intratumoral alpha and beta TCRs tracked tumor mutation counts.

These TCRs are of unknown antigen specificity. TCRdb reprocessed the 5' RACE reads via MiXCR and lists one record per CDR3 protein. The sample holds tens of thousands of distinct CDR3 sequences; around 15% are singletons and the top ten take roughly 30%. The time point was: sample taken at primary tumor resection. The input for sequencing was lung tumor tissue, taken at surgery. These receptors all stem from a female donor with early-stage non-small cell lung cancer.

This clonotype was counted once. The chain is built from TRBV3-1 and TRBJ2-2; 7 bases are shared with TRBD1. V was clipped by 4 bases and J by 0 bases; unmatched bases: 2. Germline CDR1 LGHDT, CDR2 YNNKEL (reference sequence). This CDR3 spans 15 amino acids. The CDR3 spells CASSRDRANTGELFF. The CDR3 DNA follows: TGTGCCAGCAGCCGCGACAGGGCGAACACCGGGGAGCTGTTTTTT.

This clonotype was counted ten times or more. The J gene is TRBJ2-5, the V gene TRBV12-3 or TRBV12-4; D is possibly TRBD1 (6 bases). V gave up 5 bases and J gave up 3 bases, with 16 bases separating them. CDR3 size: 15 residues. CDR3: CASSTHGRTEETQYF. CDR3 DNA: TGTGCCAGCAGTACCCACGGACGGACAGAAGAGACCCAGTACTTC.

V usage is TRBV13 and J usage is TRBJ2-7; D is possibly TRBD2 (6 bases). Germline values: CDR1 PRHDT, CDR2 FYEKMQ (reference sequence). The CDR3 is 14 amino acids. V was cut by 5 bases and J by 3 bases, with 14 bases left in between. The DNA of the CDR3 is TGTGCCAGCAGCCAACGGGACTTTTACTACGAGCAGTACTTC. The encoded protein is CASSQRDFYYEQYF.

This clonotype appeared a single time. V is TRBV9 and J is TRBJ2-1, with 7 bases identical to TRBD2. V shed 0 bases, J shed 4 bases, and the junction held 4 bases outside the gene matches. Germline CDR1 is SGDLS and CDR2 is YYNGEE. The CDR3 is made up of 15 amino acids. CDR3 nucleotide sequence: TGTGCCAGCAGCGTAGTGTCCGGGAGGTACAATGAGCAGTTCTTC. It encodes CASSVVSGRYNEQFF.

To note about this clonotype: A much larger clone lies one base from this, so it may be a read error. The rearrangement joins TRBV29-1 to TRBJ2-1, with TRBD2 matching 10 bases. CDR1 and CDR2 (germline): SQVTM, ANQGSEA. The CDR3 has 15 residues. The chain's CDR3 is CIVGSAGGSYNEQFF. In nucleotides, the CDR3 is TGCATCGTTGGGTCAGCGGGAGGGAGTTACAATGAGCAGTTCTTC.

This clonotype was observed at least ten times. This chain joins TRBV7-9 and TRBJ2-3; D not resolved. This CDR3 is built from 14 residues. Deletions cut 4 bases from V and 1 base from J, with 9 bases between. Germline CDR1 is SEHNR and CDR2 is FQNEAQ (reference sequence). CDR3 coding DNA: TGTGCCAGCAGCTACCGCCTACGCACAGATACGCAGTATTTT. Translating gives CASSYRLRTDTQYF.